This entry lists 28 T cell receptor beta chains sequenced from one sample in a study of blood T cell repertoires in COVID-19. Produced via immunoSEQ multiplex PCR; TCRdb's table is partial and in-frame only. The sample has about 16,000 clones; about 89% are singletons. The source material was peripheral blood. The receptors stem from a woman aged 80 or older with COVID-19, enrolled during active disease.

This clone has more than one count but fewer than ten. CDR3 DNA sequence: TGTGCCAGCAGCCCTTCCTCTCTTTCTACAGGGGGACGAGGCACTGAAGCTTTCTTT. It codes for CASSPSSLSTGGRGTEAFF. V is TRBV4-2 and J is TRBJ1-1; 8 positions match TRBD1. V trimming: 4 bases; J trimming: 4 bases; junction bases outside the gene matches: 20. The length of the CDR3 is 19 residues. Germline V gene data show CDR1 as LGHNA and CDR2 as YNFKEQ.

The chain carries TRBV6-4 and TRBJ2-1; 9 bases agree with TRBD2. Germline loops: CDR1 MRHNA, CDR2 SNTAGT. Trimming removed 5 bases from V and 6 bases from J; junction bases left unmatched: 8. The CDR3 totals 15 residues. CDR3 residues: CASSSWAGGLNEQFF. Here the CDR3 DNA reads TGTGCCAGCAGTTCCTGGGCGGGAGGGCTCAATGAGCAGTTCTTC.

This CDR3 reads CASSTGLALSYNEQFF. CDR3 coding DNA: TGTGCCAGCAGCACCGGACTAGCGCTCTCCTACAATGAGCAGTTCTTC. This chain links TRBV4-2 with TRBJ2-1; 9 positions agree with TRBD2. V lost 5 bases to trimming and J lost 0 bases; unmatched junction nucleotides: 5. The CDR3 is 16 residues long. CDR1 is LGHNA and CDR2 is YNFKEQ in the germline V gene.

The rearrangement joins TRBV5-1 to TRBJ2-2, with a possible D match to TRBD1 (6 bases). The CDR3 runs 15 residues. Germline assignment: CDR1 SGHRS and CDR2 YFSETQ. Trimming stripped 3 bases from V and 4 bases from J, with 13 bases between. The DNA of the CDR3 is TGCGCCAGCAGCTCAGGGGTGATGGGCACCGGGGAGCTGTTTTTT. It encodes CASSSGVMGTGELFF.

V and J are TRBV21-1 and TRBJ2-1; no check of the table's D call, TRBD1, against the DNA was made. TRBV21-1 is deemed a pseudogene. The CDR3 totals 18 residues. The CDR3 region is CASSKAREGTGAHNEQFF. The CDR3 DNA sequence: TGTGCCAGCAGCAAAGCGCGGGAAGGGACAGGGGCCCACAATGAGCAGTTCTTC.

This clone was picked up one time. CDR3: CASSQATGGNYGYTF. The DNA for the CDR3 is TGCGCCAGCAGCCAAGCCACAGGGGGCAACTATGGCTACACCTTC. V is TRBV4-3 and J is TRBJ1-2, with 9 bases lining up with TRBD1. Germline V gene sequence: CDR1 LGHNA, CDR2 YSLEER. The length of the CDR3 is 15 residues. The ends lost 1 base at V and 2 bases at J; junction bases unmatched: 2.

V and J are TRBV12-5 and TRBJ1-1; possibly TRBD1 for D (5 bases). The germline CDR1 and CDR2 sequences are LGHNT and FRNRAP. Trimming cost V 6 bases and J 3 bases, with 11 bases left between them. The CDR3 totals 13 residues. The DNA for the CDR3 is TGTGCTAGTGGCCCGGAGGGGCACACTGAAGCTTTCTTT. Residues: CASGPEGHTEAFF.

This clone was found a few times. The V call is TRBV6-6, the J call TRBJ1-3, with D possibly TRBD1 on 6 matching bases. Germline CDR1 MNHNY, CDR2 SVGAGI (reference sequence). V gave up 4 bases and J gave up 0 bases, with 13 bases separating them. There are 16 residues in the CDR3. CDR3 protein: CASSSNRESSGNTIYF. The DNA of the CDR3 is TGTGCCAGCAGTTCGAACAGGGAGAGCTCTGGAAACACCATATATTTT.

This clone was seen a handful of times. The genes are TRBV7-2 and TRBJ1-1; no reliable D call. V was pared by 3 bases and J by 1 base, with 3 bases between. The CDR3 loop spans 12 amino acids. CDR1 SGHTA and CDR2 FQGNSA come from the germline V gene. CDR3 nucleotide sequence: TGTGCCAGCAGCTTCTGGAACACTGAAGCTTTCTTT. Translating gives CASSFWNTEAFF.

CDR3 in amino acids: CASSEASQGALGSPLHF. The CDR3 DNA sequence: TGTGCCAGCAGTGAAGCCTCCCAGGGGGCTCTAGGGTCACCCCTCCACTTT. V usage is TRBV6-1 and J usage is TRBJ1-6, with TRBD1 matching 8 bases. The CDR3 spans 17 residues. V was clipped by 0 bases and J by 10 bases; unmatched bases: 11. Germline V gene sequence: CDR1 MNHNS, CDR2 SASEGT.

This clone occurred once. The chain joins TRBV5-4 to TRBJ1-1, with D perhaps TRBD1 (6 bases). Trimming stripped 8 bases from V and 0 bases from J, with 17 bases between. The CDR3 is made up of 15 amino acids. Germline V gene lookup returns CDR1 SGHNT and CDR2 YYREEE (reference sequence). The CDR3 here is CASALDGGLNTEAFF. Here the CDR3 DNA reads TGTGCCAGTGCCCTTGACGGGGGGCTGAACACTGAAGCTTTCTTT.

The rearrangement uses TRBV27 and TRBJ1-6; no firm D call. The germline CDR1 and CDR2 sequences are MNHEY and SMNVEV (reference sequence). The CDR3 has 16 residues. Trimming shortened V by 2 bases and J by 0 bases, and 8 bases separated the two germline ends. CDR3 region: CASSLRTSSYNSPLHF. The CDR3 coding sequence is TGTGCCAGCAGTTTACGGACTAGCTCCTATAATTCACCCCTCCACTTT.

The CDR3 loop is CASSLQDSIYGYTF. CDR3 coding DNA: TGTGCCAGCAGCTTACAAGACTCCATTTATGGCTACACCTTC. The chain uses TRBV7-2 and TRBJ1-2; D not resolved. V lost 2 bases to trimming and J lost 5 bases, with 12 bases between them. Germline V gene data show CDR1 as SGHTA and CDR2 as FQGNSA. The CDR3 is made up of 14 amino acids.

V gene TRBV5-4 combines with J gene TRBJ2-1; no definite D call. The V gene's germline CDR1 is SGHNT and CDR2 YYREEE (reference sequence). V was shortened by 5 bases and J by 7 bases, with 16 bases between the two germline ends. CDR3 length equals 14 residues. CDR3 DNA sequence: TGTGCCAGCAGAGCGTCCCTATCGGGTAATGAGCAGTTCTTC. Encoded protein: CASRASLSGNEQFF.

The chain recombines TRBV4-1 with TRBJ2-1; TRBD1 matches 7 bases. The CDR3 length is 14 residues. V dropped 4 bases and J dropped 2; count of bases not matched to a gene: 2. CDR1 and CDR2 from the germline V gene are MGHRA and YSYEKL. The CDR3 DNA reads TGCGCCAGCAGCCGGACAGGTACCTACAATGAGCAGTTCTTC. Protein: CASSRTGTYNEQFF.

This chain joins TRBV15 and TRBJ1-5; 9 bases align to TRBD1. J was trimmed by 4 bases and V by 1 base; bases with no gene match: 5. Germline CDR1 is LNHNV and CDR2 is YYDKDF (reference sequence). The CDR3 covers 16 residues. For the CDR3, the DNA is TGTGCCACCAGCAGAGGAGACAGGGGGGGGAATCAGCCCCAGCATTTT. As protein: CATSRGDRGGNQPQHF.

The chain uses TRBV7-9 and TRBJ2-5, with TRBD2 identical over 7 bases. Germline trimming cut 5 bases from V and 3 bases from J; bases unmatched to any gene: 9. This CDR3 contains 15 residues. Germline V gives CDR1 SEHNR, CDR2 FQNEAQ (reference sequence). The CDR3 here is CASSPTGTKKETQYF. Written as DNA, the CDR3 is TGTGCCAGCAGCCCTACCGGGACTAAGAAAGAGACCCAGTACTTC.

Turning to this clone: At the DNA level, this CDR3 is encoded by other sequences in the same sample as well. The chain joins TRBV6-6 to TRBJ2-5; TRBD1 might be the D (6 bases). The V and J ends lost 0 bases and 4 bases respectively, with 9 bases between them. Germline V gene lookup returns CDR1 MNHNY and CDR2 SVGAGI (reference sequence). The CDR3 consists of 14 residues. CDR3: CASSYSPRGETQYF. DNA for the CDR3: TGTGCCAGCAGTTACTCCCCCAGGGGAGAGACCCAGTACTTC.

The table lists this clone with a few counts. The chain joins TRBV7-9 to TRBJ2-7; 10 nucleotides line up with TRBD1. V was clipped by 5 bases and J by 4 bases; unmatched bases: 8. This CDR3 has 15 amino acids. Germline assignment: CDR1 SEHNR and CDR2 FQNEAQ (reference sequence). The CDR3 here is CASSPETGGKYEQYF. The DNA of the CDR3 is TGTGCCAGCAGCCCAGAGACAGGGGGCAAGTACGAGCAGTACTTC.

The table lists this clone with a count of one. The CDR3, as DNA: TGCAGCGTTGATTTTGGGGGCCCAAACTACGAGCAGTACTTC. This sequence encodes CSVDFGGPNYEQYF. This chain links TRBV29-1 with TRBJ2-7; a weak D match, TRBD1 (6 bases). There are 14 residues in the CDR3. V lost 3 bases, J lost 3 bases, and 15 bases lay in between. CDR1 SQVTM and CDR2 ANQGSEA come from the germline V gene.

The table lists this clone with a count of one. The rearrangement links TRBV3-1 (or the pseudogene TRBV3-2) to TRBJ2-7; possibly TRBD2 for D (5 bases). V shed 4 bases and J shed 7 bases, with 8 bases lying between them. The CDR3 sequence is 11 residues long. Germline values: CDR1 LGHDT, CDR2 YNNKEL (reference sequence). CDR3 protein: CASSRSGEQYF. The CDR3 coding sequence is TGTGCCAGCAGCCGTTCGGGAGAGCAGTACTTC.

The rearrangement uses TRBV13 and TRBJ2-7; TRBD1 might be the D (7 bases). This CDR3 contains 19 residues. CDR1 and CDR2 (germline): PRHDT, FYEKMQ (reference sequence). Trimming pared 5 bases from V and 1 base from J, leaving 27 bases between. DNA for the CDR3: TGTGCCAGCAGCCCGATGACTAGACAGGGCATTTATAAGTCCTACGAGCAGTACTTC. Residues: CASSPMTRQGIYKSYEQYF.

The genes are TRBV18 and TRBJ1-3; no firm D call. This CDR3 is built from 15 residues. V lost 5 bases to trimming and J lost 0 bases, with 11 bases between them. CDR1 is KGHSH and CDR2 is LQKENI in the germline V gene. CDR3 DNA: TGTGCCAGCTCATCCGAGCAGGCCTCTGGAAACACCATATATTTT. Amino acids: CASSSEQASGNTIYF.

The chain employs TRBV5-1 and TRBJ1-1; 11 nucleotides match TRBD1. There are 15 residues in the CDR3. The ends lost 6 bases at V and 0 bases at J; junction bases unmatched: 4. Germline CDR1 reads SGHRS; CDR2 reads YFSETQ. DNA of the CDR3: TGCGCCAGCACCCCGGGACAGGGGGTGAACACTGAAGCTTTCTTT. Amino acids: CASTPGQGVNTEAFF. Full variable domain (missing parts from reference TRBV5-1 and TRBJ1-1): KAGVTQTPRYLIKTRGQQVTLSCSPISGHRSVSWYQQTPGQGLQFLFEYFSETQRNKGNFPGRFSGRQFSNSRSEMNVSTLELGDSALYLCASTPGQGVNTEAFFGQGTRLTVV.

This rearrangement joins TRBV7-2 to TRBJ1-1; unclear D gene. Germline V gene sequence: CDR1 SGHTA, CDR2 FQGNSA. The ends were cut back, 8 bases at V and 1 base at J, with 11 bases in the middle. The CDR3 consists of 13 residues. The CDR3 region has the DNA TGTGCCAGCGGAATAGAGCGGAACACTGAAGCTTTCTTT. Translated, it gives CASGIERNTEAFF.

The J gene is TRBJ2-1, the V gene TRBV9; D uncertain. In germline, CDR1 is SGDLS, CDR2 YYNGEE. V lost 0 bases and J 1 base, leaving 5 bases between the germline ends. The CDR3 runs 14 residues. The CDR3 loop reads CASSVGRSYNEQFF. The DNA for the CDR3 is TGTGCCAGCAGCGTAGGTAGATCCTACAATGAGCAGTTCTTC.

This chain connects TRBV11-2 to TRBJ2-5; 10 bases fit TRBD2. Germline loops: CDR1 SGHAT, CDR2 FQNNGV. This CDR3 is 14 amino acids long. With 4 bases clipped from V and 2 bases from J, the junction kept 1 base outside the gene matches. CDR3 DNA: TGTGCCAGCAGCTCTAGCGGGGGACAAGAGACCCAGTACTTC. As protein: CASSSSGGQETQYF.

The sample holds a few counts of this clone. V and J are TRBV18 and TRBJ2-7; D gene unclear. V lost 0 bases and J lost 2, with 5 bases in between. This CDR3 is built from 13 residues. Germline values: CDR1 KGHSH, CDR2 LQKENI. CDR3 bases: TGTGCCAGCTCACCACCGTTCACCTACGAGCAGTACTTC. It yields the protein CASSPPFTYEQYF. The whole variable domain, remainder taken from reference TRBV18 and TRBJ2-7, is NAGVMQNPRHLVRRRGQEARLRCSPMKGHSHVYWYRQLPEEGLKFMVYLQKENIIDESGMPKERFSAEFPKEGPSILRIQQVVRGDSAAYFCASSPPFTYEQYFGPGTRLTVT.